Detailed here is one T cell receptor beta chain. Recruited during active infection, patients (from Seattle) were subsequently followed longitudinally. The sample is drawn from a study of blood T cell repertoires in COVID-19. In the study overall: Spain, Italy and the United States supplied samples that represented acute and convalescent COVID-19.

Original analysis: Amplification of reference gene primers provided the estimated nucleated cell counts. Sequencing used immunoSEQ multiplex PCR; TCRdb keeps in-frame clones, though not all of them. V, J and clone size are those of that table, while D and trimming were read from the DNA. The sample yields 300,000 to 350,000 clones, roughly 87% seen once. Germline V gene lookup returns CDR1 LNHDA and CDR2 SQIVND (reference sequence). Losses at the gene ends were 6 bases for V and 4 bases for J; bases not matched to a gene: 11. The CDR3 covers 15 residues. The receptor was isolated from a man under 40 with COVID-19, enrolled during active disease. The chain uses TRBV19 and TRBJ1-2; 7 nucleotides line up with TRBD1. Sequences were obtained from peripheral blood. In nucleotides, the CDR3 is TGTGCCAGTAGCCCAAATACAGGGGCTGGCTATGGCTACACCTTC. Its translation is CASSPNTGAGYGYTF.